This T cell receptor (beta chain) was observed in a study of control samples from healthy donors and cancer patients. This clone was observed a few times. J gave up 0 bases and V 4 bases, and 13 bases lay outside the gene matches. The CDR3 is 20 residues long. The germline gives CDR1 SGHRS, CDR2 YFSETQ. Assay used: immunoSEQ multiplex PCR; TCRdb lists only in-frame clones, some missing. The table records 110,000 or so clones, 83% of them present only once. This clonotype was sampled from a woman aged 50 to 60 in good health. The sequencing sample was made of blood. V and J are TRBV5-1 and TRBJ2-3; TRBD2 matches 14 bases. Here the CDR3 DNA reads TGCGCCAGCAGCGTGCACCCGACTAGCGGGGGGGCCGGGAGCACAGATACGCAGTATTTT. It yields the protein CASSVHPTSGGAGSTDTQYF.